These 20 T cell receptor beta chains came from one sample sequenced in a study of blood T cell repertoires in COVID-19. Produced via immunoSEQ multiplex PCR; TCRdb's table is partial and in-frame only. The top ten hold about 8.6% of the sample, which has approximately 270,000 clones, 86% seen once. The specimen sequenced was peripheral blood. The source of these receptors is a man aged 40-50 years with active or convalescent COVID-19.

This clone was seen only a few times. This sample also contains other DNA sequences that code for the same CDR3. This chain uses TRBV5-6 with TRBJ1-4; D is uncertain. V was trimmed by 0 bases and J by 0 bases, leaving 3 bases between them. Germline V lookup: CDR1 SGHDT, CDR2 YYEEEE. The CDR3 is made up of 14 amino acids. CDR3 in DNA: TGTGCCAGCAGCTTGGTAGCAACTAATGAAAAACTGTTTTTT. Translated: CASSLVATNEKLFF.

This chain connects TRBV30 to TRBJ2-2, with D tentatively TRBD2 (7 bases). Trimming removed 1 base from V and 6 bases from J, with 12 bases in between. Germline V gene data show CDR1 as GTSNPN and CDR2 as SVGIG (reference sequence). This CDR3 comprises 14 residues. Written as DNA, the CDR3 is TGTGCCTGGAGTGACACAGGGAGGGCCGGGGAGCTGTTTTTT. The encoded protein is CAWSDTGRAGELFF.

CDR3 sequence (DNA): TGTGCCAGTAGACCCCGAGCTGGACATCAGGGTCGGACAGACAAGTATGGCTACACCTTC. Protein product: CASRPRAGHQGRTDKYGYTF. The chain uses TRBV19 and TRBJ1-2; weak D call: TRBD1 (6 bases). Germline V gene sequence: CDR1 LNHDA, CDR2 SQIVND (reference sequence). The V and J ends lost 6 bases and 5 bases respectively, with 34 bases between them. The CDR3 is made up of 20 amino acids.

The chain employs TRBV25-1 and TRBJ1-4; maybe TRBD1 (6 bases). Germline assignment: CDR1 MGHDK and CDR2 SYGVNS. The CDR3 totals 14 residues. Trimming stripped 8 bases from V and 2 bases from J, with 12 bases between. In nucleotides, the CDR3 is TGTGCCAGCCTTTCAGGGGTCACTAATGAAAAACTGTTTTTT. It yields the protein CASLSGVTNEKLFF.

The CDR3 here is CASSLGRFRGHSRKETQYF. The CDR3, as DNA: TGTGCCAGCAGCTTAGGAAGGTTTAGGGGGCATTCGAGGAAAGAGACCCAGTACTTC. This rearrangement joins TRBV7-6 to TRBJ2-5, with 7 bases that match TRBD1. V lost 1 base to trimming and J lost 3 bases; unmatched junction nucleotides: 17. The CDR3 sequence is 19 residues long. Germline assignment: CDR1 SGHVS and CDR2 FNYEAQ. The whole variable domain, remainder taken from reference TRBV7-6 and TRBJ2-5, is GAGVSQSPRYKVTKRGQDVALRCDPISGHVSLYWYRQALGQGPEFLTYFNYEAQQDKSGLPNDRFSAERPEGSISTLTIQRTEQRDSAMYRCASSLGRFRGHSRKETQYFGPGTRLLVL.

V is TRBV6-4 and J is TRBJ2-5; tentative D call: TRBD1 (6 bases). CDR3 length: 17 residues. Trimming removed 2 bases from V and 5 bases from J, with 21 bases in between. The V gene's germline CDR1 is MRHNA and CDR2 SNTAGT. The CDR3 nucleotides read TGTGCCAGCAGTGACCCACGGGAAAAGGGGGTGGTCGAGACCCAGTACTTC. Its translation: CASSDPREKGVVETQYF.

The gene calls are TRBV6-6 and TRBJ1-2; unclear D gene. The CDR3 covers 14 residues. V dropped 2 bases and J dropped 0 bases, with 7 bases sitting between them. CDR1 and CDR2 from the germline V gene are MNHNY and SVGAGI (reference sequence). The CDR3 DNA is TGTGCCAGCAGTTACGACGGGGCTAACTATGGCTACACCTTC. It encodes CASSYDGANYGYTF.

This chain uses TRBV5-1 with TRBJ1-1, with TRBD1 as a possible D gene (5 bases). Germline V gene sequence: CDR1 SGHRS, CDR2 YFSETQ. The CDR3 covers 13 residues. V gave up 4 bases and J gave up 1 base, with 8 bases separating them. The CDR3 nucleotides read TGCGCCAGCAGCGACGGGGGGAACACTGAAGCTTTCTTT. It translates to CASSDGGNTEAFF.

This chain uses TRBV12-5 with TRBJ2-3; tentatively, D is TRBD2 (6 bases). Trimming left V 1 base short and J 2 bases short, with 7 bases between. Per germline, CDR1 LGHNT and CDR2 FRNRAP. This CDR3 has 14 amino acids. This CDR3 is CASGLGEVTDTQYF. CDR3 nucleotide sequence: TGTGCTAGTGGTTTGGGGGAGGTCACAGATACGCAGTATTTT.

A single count supports this clone. J is TRBJ1-1 and V is TRBV20-1; D is undetermined. Germline assignment: CDR1 DFQATT and CDR2 SNEGSKA (reference sequence). The CDR3 spans 14 residues. The V and J ends lost 3 bases and 3 bases respectively, with 14 bases between them. The DNA for the CDR3 is TGCAGTGCTAGTCACCCACCTAGGCACACTGAAGCTTTCTTT. Translated, it gives CSASHPPRHTEAFF.

This chain links TRBV28 with TRBJ1-2, with unresolved D. V dropped 4 bases and J dropped 7 bases, with 13 bases sitting between them. CDR3 length: 13 amino acids. Germline lookup yields CDR1 MDHEN and CDR2 SYDVKM. This chain's CDR3 is CASSWAYESGYTF. The CDR3 DNA reads TGTGCCAGCAGTTGGGCCTACGAGTCTGGCTACACCTTC.

This clone was observed a single time. The rearrangement joins TRBV6-4 to TRBJ2-5; TRBD2 is a possible D gene (6 bases). V was trimmed by 6 bases and J by 0 bases, leaving 8 bases between them. CDR1 and CDR2 from the germline V gene are MRHNA and SNTAGT. The CDR3 runs to 13 residues. The CDR3 is CASSREHQETQYF. The CDR3 DNA sequence: TGTGCCAGCAGCCGGGAGCACCAAGAGACCCAGTACTTC.

The V gene is TRBV4-2, the J gene TRBJ2-1; D is perhaps TRBD2 (5 bases). V was clipped by 0 bases and J by 1 base, with 7 bases between them. This CDR3 region has 15 residues. Germline-derived CDR1 and CDR2 are LGHNA and YNFKEQ. CDR3 in amino acids: CASSQESGSYNEQFF. The CDR3 bases are TGTGCCAGCAGCCAAGAGAGCGGTTCCTACAATGAGCAGTTCTTC.

This clone was seen more than once but under ten times. The chain uses TRBV9 and TRBJ1-2; D possibly corresponds to TRBD1 (6 bases). Germline V lookup: CDR1 SGDLS, CDR2 YYNGEE. This CDR3 contains 14 residues. Trimming took off 0 bases at V and 5 bases at J, with 11 bases between the two ends. The CDR3 here is CASSVDPGAYGYTF. DNA for the CDR3: TGTGCCAGCAGCGTAGACCCAGGGGCATATGGCTACACCTTC.

CDR3 amino acids: CASSHEEGRGNSPLHF. CDR3 bases: TGTGCCAGCAGCCACGAGGAGGGGAGGGGGAATTCACCCCTCCACTTT. The V and J genes are TRBV19 and TRBJ1-6; D perhaps matches TRBD1 (6 bases). The CDR3 covers 16 residues. The germline V gene encodes CDR1 LNHDA and CDR2 SQIVND (reference sequence). Trimming stripped 9 bases from V and 7 bases from J, with 22 bases between.

This sequence joins TRBV10-3 and TRBJ2-3; D possibly corresponds to TRBD1 (5 bases). V was clipped by 7 bases and J by 0 bases, with 8 bases between them. Germline V CDR1 and CDR2: ENHRY, SYGVKD. The CDR3 is 13 amino acids. The CDR3 protein is CAIKGDSTDTQYF. CDR3 nucleotide sequence: TGTGCCATCAAAGGGGATAGCACAGATACGCAGTATTTT.

The chain combines TRBV7-3 with TRBJ2-2; TRBD2 aligns across 7 bases. The CDR3 has 13 amino acids. With 4 bases clipped from V and 8 bases from J, the junction kept 4 bases outside the gene matches. Germline CDR1 SGHTA, CDR2 FQGTGA. The CDR3 protein is CASSSREGGELFF. CDR3 coding DNA: TGTGCCAGCAGCTCCAGGGAGGGTGGGGAGCTGTTTTTT.

The J gene is TRBJ2-3, the V gene TRBV28; no clear D. The CDR3 is 14 amino acids. The V end was cut by 6 bases, the J end by 2 bases, with 12 bases between. Germline V gene sequence: CDR1 MDHEN, CDR2 SYDVKM. CDR3 sequence reads: CASSSTETTDTQYF. CDR3 nucleotide sequence: TGTGCCAGCAGCTCAACAGAGACCACAGATACGCAGTATTTT. Looking up the rest from reference TRBV28 and TRBJ2-3 gives the full variable domain: DVKVTQSSRYLVKRTGEKVFLECVQDMDHENMFWYRQDPGLGLRLIYFSYDVKMKEKGDIPEGYSVSREKKERFSLILESASTNQTSMYLCASSSTETTDTQYFGPGTRLTVL.

This clone was recorded a few times. The CDR3 loop reads CASSMARSRVHSYNEQFF. CDR3 sequence (DNA): TGTGCCAGCAGCATGGCCCGTTCCCGGGTGCACTCCTACAATGAGCAGTTCTTC. The chain has TRBV6-4 and TRBJ2-1; no clear D gene. This CDR3 has 18 residues. Trimming shortened V by 6 bases and J by 0 bases, and 21 bases separated the two germline ends. Germline assignment: CDR1 MRHNA and CDR2 SNTAGT.

CDR3: CASSSLQTGAATQYF. The CDR3 DNA reads as TGTGCCAGCAGTTCCCTACAGACAGGCGCCGCGACCCAGTACTTC. The J gene is TRBJ2-5, the V gene TRBV27; the D gene is possibly TRBD1 (6 bases). This CDR3 spans 15 amino acids. Deletions cut 4 bases from V and 7 bases from J, with 19 bases between. The germline gives CDR1 MNHEY, CDR2 SMNVEV (reference sequence).